Below, 30 T cell receptor beta chains from the same sample are listed, as sequenced in a study of human T cells and chemical hapten exposure. Time point defined: patch test 1, 2 weeks after DPC sensitization. The treatment: therapeutic diphenylcyclopropenone sensitization with weekly scalp DPC. TCRdb processed the RACE reads anew with MiXCR; each CDR3 protein has one entry. Altogether nearly 350,000 distinct CDR3 sequences are present, about 7% being singletons, with the ten largest covering about 8%. The specimen was whole blood, collected in connection with sensitization to the hapten diphenylcyclopropenone (DPC). The receptors were gathered from a woman aged 18-29 years with alopecia areata. Some clones in this sample may be carry-over from other donors' samples.

The chain has TRBV25-1 and TRBJ2-7; 8 bases fit TRBD1. Germline values: CDR1 MGHDK, CDR2 SYGVNS. J gave up 7 bases and V 4 bases, and 6 bases lay outside the gene matches. This CDR3 contains 13 residues. CDR3 nucleotide sequence: TGTGCCAGCAGTGGGACAGGGCGTATAGAGCAGTACTTC. Translation: CASSGTGRIEQYF.

CDR3 loop: CASSHAQGPGEQYF. CDR3 in DNA: TGTGCCAGCAGCCATGCACAGGGCCCGGGGGAGCAGTACTTC. The chain has TRBV3-1 and TRBJ2-7, with D possibly TRBD1 on 6 matching bases. Germline CDR1 LGHDT, CDR2 YNNKEL (reference sequence). CDR3 length equals 14 residues. Trimming took off 3 bases at V and 7 bases at J, with 16 bases between the two ends.

This clonotype was detected many times. The chain employs TRBV10-3 and TRBJ2-3; D is possibly TRBD2 (6 bases). The CDR3 contains 15 residues. Deletions cut 9 bases from V and 2 bases from J, with 18 bases between. Germline values: CDR1 ENHRY, CDR2 SYGVKD. The CDR3 spells CAITGGGALTDTQYF. The CDR3 nucleotides are TGTGCCATTACGGGCGGAGGGGCCCTCACAGATACGCAGTATTTT.

This clonotype was found many times. The chain is built from TRBV28 and TRBJ2-3; a possible D gene is TRBD2 (7 bases). CDR1 is MDHEN and CDR2 is SYDVKM in the germline V gene. Between the trimmed V and J ends, which lost 6 bases and 4 bases, there was a span of 14 bases. There are 14 residues in the CDR3. The CDR3 protein is CASRLGGAADTQYF. CDR3 DNA sequence: TGTGCCAGCAGGTTGGGGGGGGCAGCAGATACGCAGTATTTT.

The V gene is TRBV12-3 or TRBV12-4, the J gene TRBJ2-3; 7 bases fit TRBD2. CDR3 size: 15 residues. J was trimmed by 2 bases and V by 3 bases; bases with no gene match: 5. As DNA, the CDR3 is TGTGCCAGCAGTTTCGGGGACTACCTCACAGATACGCAGTATTTT. It encodes CASSFGDYLTDTQYF.

This clonotype has a count of ten or more. The rearrangement links TRBV5-1 to TRBJ2-6, with D unresolved. Germline lookup yields CDR1 SGHRS and CDR2 YFSETQ. This CDR3 is built from 21 residues. Trimming stripped 0 bases from V and 0 bases from J, with 22 bases between. The chain's CDR3 is CASSLEGRNIRYGSGANVLTF. The CDR3 bases are TGCGCCAGCAGCTTGGAGGGCAGGAATATCAGATATGGCTCTGGGGCCAACGTCCTGACTTTC.

This clonotype was picked up a small number of times. The chain employs TRBV27 and TRBJ1-1; no firm D call. The CDR3 sequence is 15 residues long. Germline CDR1 and CDR2: MNHEY and SMNVEV (reference sequence). Trimming stripped 0 bases from V and 0 bases from J, with 8 bases between. CDR3 residues: CASSLSQTLNTEAFF. The CDR3 coding sequence is TGTGCCAGCAGTTTATCGCAGACTCTGAACACTGAAGCTTTCTTT.

To note about this clonotype: With a much larger clone just one base away, this may be a read error. The CDR3 DNA sequence: TGCGCCAGCAGCTCAACGGCCGGGACAGGGCTTAGTGTCTACACCTTC. Its protein is CASSSTAGTGLSVYTF. V and J are TRBV5-1 and TRBJ1-2; 9 nucleotides align to TRBD1. Trimming cost V 3 bases and J 10 bases; bases outside gene matches: 16. Germline CDR1 SGHRS, CDR2 YFSETQ. The CDR3 loop spans 16 amino acids.

With regard to this clonotype: One end of the junction fails to match germline, which may point to a read error. Here the CDR3 DNA reads TGTGCTAGCAGCTTAGGTGGGACCGCTAATGAAAAACTGTTTTTT. Translated, it gives CASSLGGTANEKLFF. V usage is TRBV7-7 and J usage is TRBJ1-4, with D tentatively TRBD1 (5 bases). CDR1 and CDR2 (germline): SSHAT, FNYEAQ (reference sequence). This CDR3 contains 15 residues. The variable domain in full, completed from reference TRBV7-7 and TRBJ1-4, reads GAGVSQSPRYKVTKRGQDVTLRCDPISSHATLYWYQQALGQGPEFLTYFNYEAQPDKSGLPSDRFSAERPEGSISTLTIQRTEQRDSAMYRCASSLGGTANEKLFFGSGTQLSVL.

This clonotype has just a few counts. V is TRBV20-1 and J is TRBJ1-2; unclear D gene. The V end was cut by 1 base, the J end by 4 bases, with 1 base between. CDR3 length: 10 residues. CDR1 and CDR2 (germline): DFQATT, SNEGSKA (reference sequence). The CDR3 protein is CSARGYGYTF. The CDR3 region has the DNA TGCAGTGCTAGAGGCTATGGCTACACCTTC.

This clonotype was counted a few times. The chain joins TRBV18 to TRBJ1-2; D is perhaps TRBD1 (6 bases). V was cut by 4 bases and J by 4 bases, with 13 bases left in between. Germline V gene data show CDR1 as KGHSH and CDR2 as LQKENI. The CDR3 totals 14 residues. The CDR3 DNA reads as TGTGCCAGCTCACTCACAGGGAGGGGCTATGGCTACACCTTC. As protein: CASSLTGRGYGYTF.

This clonotype was counted between two and nine times. This chain links TRBV6-5 with TRBJ2-5, with TRBD2 matching 10 bases. From germline, CDR1 is MNHEY and CDR2 SVGAGI. Trimming removed 2 bases from V and 3 bases from J; junction bases left unmatched: 6. The CDR3 is 16 amino acids. The DNA for the CDR3 is TGTGCCAGCAGTTACCGGTCTAGCGGGGGAAAAGAGACCCAGTACTTC. Amino acids: CASSYRSSGGKETQYF.

This clonotype was seen repeatedly, ten times or more. The gene calls are TRBV29-1 and TRBJ1-5; maybe TRBD1 (5 bases). Germline CDR1 SQVTM, CDR2 ANQGSEA. The CDR3 has 13 amino acids. The ends were cut back, 1 base at V and 6 bases at J, with 10 bases in the middle. The CDR3 nucleotides are TGCAGCGTTGAAGCTCAGCAGGGTCAGCCCCAGCATTTT. Amino acids: CSVEAQQGQPQHF.

The genes are TRBV28 and TRBJ2-3; no reliable D call. Trimming took 2 bases from V and 0 from J, leaving 6 bases between them. The CDR3 is 14 amino acids. Germline V CDR1 and CDR2: MDHEN, SYDVKM. The CDR3 sequence is CASSLTESTDTQYF. In DNA form, the CDR3 reads TGTGCCAGCAGTTTAACGGAGAGCACAGATACGCAGTATTTT.

The table lists this clonotype with a few counts. V usage is TRBV14 and J usage is TRBJ2-2, with 11 bases fitting TRBD1. The CDR3 has 16 amino acids. Trimming at V came to 5 bases and at J to 5 bases, leaving 7 bases not matched to a gene. Looked up from germline, CDR1 is SGHDN and CDR2 is FVKESK. The CDR3 sequence: CASSFYRDRGTGELFF. In DNA, the CDR3 is TGTGCCAGCAGCTTCTACCGGGACAGGGGGACCGGGGAGCTGTTTTTT.

The rearrangement links TRBV19 to TRBJ2-3, with TRBD2 matching over 9 bases. Per the germline V gene, CDR1 is LNHDA and CDR2 is SQIVND (reference sequence). The CDR3 covers 15 residues. The ends lost 7 bases at V and 0 bases at J; junction bases unmatched: 5. The CDR3 sequence is CASTASGGSTDTQYF. The DNA for the CDR3 is TGTGCCAGTACCGCAAGCGGGGGGAGCACAGATACGCAGTATTTT.

The chain is built from TRBV14 and TRBJ2-1; 8 bases match TRBD1. The CDR3 totals 17 residues. Germline CDR1 and CDR2: SGHDN and FVKESK. Unmatched junction bases numbered 13, after V lost 0 bases and J lost 9 bases. The DNA for the CDR3 is TGTGCCAGCAGCCAAGAGTATAACAGGGGGATTTTTAGTGAGCAGTTCTTC. Its translation: CASSQEYNRGIFSEQFF.

The rearrangement joins TRBV9 to TRBJ2-3; D possibly corresponds to TRBD1 (7 bases). The V end lost 0 bases, the J end lost 3 bases, and 17 bases lay between the germline ends. The CDR3 length is 17 residues. From germline, CDR1 is SGDLS and CDR2 YYNGEE. The CDR3 DNA reads TGTGCCAGCAGCGTAGGGGTAGGGGGCAGCGGGACAGATACGCAGTATTTT. Encoded protein: CASSVGVGGSGTDTQYF.

This clonotype was counted only a few times. J is TRBJ1-6 and V is TRBV21-1; TRBD1 is taken as the D call from the table, unchecked against the DNA. TRBV21-1 constitutes a pseudogene. CDR3 size: 15 residues. Here the CDR3 reads CAITTGSHYNSPLHF. The CDR3 DNA follows: TGTGCCATTACGACAGGGAGCCATTATAATTCACCCCTCCACTTT.

This clonotype was found a few times. The chain recombines TRBV9 with TRBJ2-7; TRBD1 or TRBD2 may be the D gene (5 bases each). V was pared by 4 bases and J by 5 bases, with 13 bases between. This CDR3 region has 13 residues. The germline CDR1 and CDR2 sequences are SGDLS and YYNGEE. CDR3 bases: TGTGCCAGCAGCACCGGTGGGGGAAACGAGCAGTACTTC. It encodes CASSTGGGNEQYF.

The chain combines TRBV29-1 with TRBJ1-2; D is ambiguous. This CDR3 contains 14 residues. The V and J ends lost 2 bases and 3 bases respectively, with 13 bases between them. Germline V gene data show CDR1 as SQVTM and CDR2 as ANQGSEA. Here the CDR3 reads CSVEKDSGDYGYTF. The DNA of the CDR3 is TGCAGCGTTGAAAAGGACTCAGGAGACTATGGCTACACCTTC.

This clonotype came up many times. The CDR3 coding sequence is TGTGCCAGCAGCCTACCGTGGTGGGGCCCAGATACGCAGTATTTT. As protein: CASSLPWWGPDTQYF. The chain recombines TRBV7-2 with TRBJ2-3; D might be TRBD1 (5 bases). The germline V gene has CDR1 SGHTA and CDR2 FQGNSA. The V end lost 5 bases, the J end lost 4 bases, and 16 bases lay between the germline ends. The CDR3 consists of 15 residues.

This rearrangement joins TRBV6-5 to TRBJ1-1; D not resolved. This CDR3 contains 16 residues. Germline CDR1 and CDR2: MNHEY and SVGAGI. V lost 2 bases to trimming and J lost 0 bases, with 13 bases between them. CDR3 sequence reads: CASSYNSGHLNTEAFF. Here the CDR3 DNA reads TGTGCCAGCAGTTACAATTCGGGCCACCTGAACACTGAAGCTTTCTTT.

The V gene is TRBV12-3 or TRBV12-4, the J gene TRBJ2-5; D is possibly TRBD2 (6 bases). The CDR3 totals 15 residues. V was cut by 6 bases and J by 3 bases, with 17 bases left in between. CDR3 amino acids: CASSLTAGTEETQYF. The DNA of the CDR3 is TGTGCCAGCAGCCTGACTGCGGGGACCGAAGAGACCCAGTACTTC.

This clonotype was found many times. The chain carries TRBV20-1 and TRBJ2-2, with D maybe TRBD1 (5 bases). CDR1 and CDR2 from the germline V gene are DFQATT and SNEGSKA (reference sequence). The CDR3 is 12 amino acids. The V gene lost 3 bases and the J gene lost 6 bases, with 8 bases spanning the gap. CDR3 sequence: CSASTQAGELFF. CDR3 sequence (DNA): TGCAGTGCTAGCACACAGGCCGGGGAGCTGTTTTTT.

This clonotype was counted only a few times. The gene calls are TRBV29-1 and TRBJ1-1, with a tentative D call TRBD1 (5 bases). CDR1 is SQVTM, CDR2 ANQGSEA, per germline. The V end lost 6 bases, the J end lost 4 bases, and 12 bases lay between the germline ends. The CDR3 has 12 residues. The CDR3 DNA reads TGCAGCGTCGGCAGGGCCCCCACTGAAGCTTTCTTT. It is translated as CSVGRAPTEAFF.

The gene calls are TRBV10-3 and TRBJ1-5; D is unresolved. Germline values: CDR1 ENHRY, CDR2 SYGVKD. With 2 bases removed from V and 2 bases from J, the gap between germline ends came to 10 bases. The length of the CDR3 is 15 residues. The CDR3 spells CAISEGPLGNQPQHF. CDR3 in DNA: TGTGCCATCAGTGAGGGTCCTTTAGGCAATCAGCCCCAGCATTTT.

Ten or more counts support this clonotype. The rearrangement joins TRBV7-9 to TRBJ2-3; possibly TRBD1 for D (5 bases). This CDR3 spans 14 amino acids. Deletions cut 3 bases from V and 3 bases from J, with 10 bases between. The V gene's germline CDR1 is SEHNR and CDR2 FQNEAQ (reference sequence). CDR3 loop: CASSFISGTDTQYF. CDR3 nucleotide sequence: TGTGCCAGCAGCTTTATCTCAGGGACAGATACGCAGTATTTT.

A few counts support this clonotype. The chain couples TRBV6-5 to TRBJ1-4, with D possibly TRBD1 on 5 matching bases. Trimming removed 8 bases from V and 8 bases from J, with 21 bases in between. CDR1 and CDR2 from the germline V gene are MNHEY and SVGAGI. This CDR3 is 15 amino acids long. The CDR3 is CASGSPGSMGEKLFF. The CDR3 region has the DNA TGTGCCAGCGGCAGCCCAGGGTCTATGGGAGAAAAACTGTTTTTT.

The chain employs TRBV11-1 and TRBJ1-1; TRBD1 agrees at 8 bases. Germline CDR1 reads SGHAT; CDR2 reads FQDESV (reference sequence). This CDR3 region has 15 residues. Trimming removed 3 bases from V and 3 bases from J; junction bases left unmatched: 6. The CDR3 protein is CASSFAGTGHTEAFF. For the CDR3, the DNA is TGTGCCAGCAGCTTCGCCGGGACAGGCCACACTGAAGCTTTCTTT.